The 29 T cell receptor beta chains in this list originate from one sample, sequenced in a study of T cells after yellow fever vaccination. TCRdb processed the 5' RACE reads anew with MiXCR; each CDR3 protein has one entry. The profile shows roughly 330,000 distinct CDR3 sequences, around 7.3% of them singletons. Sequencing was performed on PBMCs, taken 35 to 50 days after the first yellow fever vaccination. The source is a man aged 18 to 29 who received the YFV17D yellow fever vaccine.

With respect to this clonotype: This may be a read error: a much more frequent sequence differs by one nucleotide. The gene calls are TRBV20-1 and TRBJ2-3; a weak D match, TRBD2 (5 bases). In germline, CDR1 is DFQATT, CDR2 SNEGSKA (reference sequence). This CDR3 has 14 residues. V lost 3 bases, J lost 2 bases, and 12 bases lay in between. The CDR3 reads CSASPNGVTDTQYF. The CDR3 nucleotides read TGCAGTGCTAGCCCGAACGGGGTCACAGATACGCAGTATTTT.

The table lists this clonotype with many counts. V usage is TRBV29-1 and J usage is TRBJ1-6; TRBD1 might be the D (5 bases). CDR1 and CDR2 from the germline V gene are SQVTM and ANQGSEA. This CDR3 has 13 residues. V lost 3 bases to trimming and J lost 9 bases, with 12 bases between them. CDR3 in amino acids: CSVEVAGGSPLHF. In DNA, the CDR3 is TGCAGCGTTGAGGTCGCCGGGGGTTCACCCCTCCACTTT.

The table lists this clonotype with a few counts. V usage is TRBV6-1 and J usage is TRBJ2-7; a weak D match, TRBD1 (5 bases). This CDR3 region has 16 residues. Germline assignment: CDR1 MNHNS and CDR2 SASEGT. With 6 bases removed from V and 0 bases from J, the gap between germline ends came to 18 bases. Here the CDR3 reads CASRLTRQGHSYEQYV. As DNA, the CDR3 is TGTGCCAGCAGACTTACCCGGCAGGGCCACTCCTACGAGCAGTACGTC.

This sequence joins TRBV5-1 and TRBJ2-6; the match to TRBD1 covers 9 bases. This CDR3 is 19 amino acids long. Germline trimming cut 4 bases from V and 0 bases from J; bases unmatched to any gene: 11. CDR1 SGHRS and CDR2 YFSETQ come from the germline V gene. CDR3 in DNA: TGCGCCAGCAGCAGACCGACAGGGGGGAATCCCTCTGGGGCCAACGTCCTGACTTTC. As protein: CASSRPTGGNPSGANVLTF. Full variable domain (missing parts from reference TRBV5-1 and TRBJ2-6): KAGVTQTPRYLIKTRGQQVTLSCSPISGHRSVSWYQQTPGQGLQFLFEYFSETQRNKGNFPGRFSGRQFSNSRSEMNVSTLELGDSALYLCASSRPTGGNPSGANVLTFGAGSRLTVL.

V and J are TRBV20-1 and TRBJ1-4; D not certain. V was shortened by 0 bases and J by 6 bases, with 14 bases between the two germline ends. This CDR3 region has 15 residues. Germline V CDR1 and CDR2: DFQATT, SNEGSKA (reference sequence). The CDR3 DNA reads TGCAGTGCTAGAGATCGCCGGGTTCCCGATGAAAAACTGTTTTTT. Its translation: CSARDRRVPDEKLFF.

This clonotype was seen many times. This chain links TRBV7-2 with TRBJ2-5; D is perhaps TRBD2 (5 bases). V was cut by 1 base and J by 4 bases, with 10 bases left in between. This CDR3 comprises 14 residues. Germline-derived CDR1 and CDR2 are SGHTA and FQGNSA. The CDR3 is CASSLGGERETQYF. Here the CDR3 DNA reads TGTGCCAGCAGCTTAGGTGGGGAGAGAGAGACCCAGTACTTC.

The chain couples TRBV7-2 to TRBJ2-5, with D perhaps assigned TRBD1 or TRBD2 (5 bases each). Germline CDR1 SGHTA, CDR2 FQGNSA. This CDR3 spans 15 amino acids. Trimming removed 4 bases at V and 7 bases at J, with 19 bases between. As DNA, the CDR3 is TGTGCCAGCAGCTGGGAACGGGGCCCCTCAGGGACCCAGTACTTC. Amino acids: CASSWERGPSGTQYF.

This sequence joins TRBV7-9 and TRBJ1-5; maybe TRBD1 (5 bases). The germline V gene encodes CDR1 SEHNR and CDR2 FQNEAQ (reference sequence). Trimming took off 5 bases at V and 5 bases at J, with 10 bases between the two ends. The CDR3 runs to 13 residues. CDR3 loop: CASSPLGHQPQHF. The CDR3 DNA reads TGTGCCAGCAGCCCCCTGGGACATCAGCCCCAGCATTTT.

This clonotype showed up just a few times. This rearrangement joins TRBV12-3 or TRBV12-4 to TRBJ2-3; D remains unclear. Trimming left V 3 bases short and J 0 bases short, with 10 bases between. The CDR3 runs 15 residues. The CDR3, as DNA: TGTGCCAGCAGTTTGTTTCTGACTAGCACAGATACGCAGTATTTT. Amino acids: CASSLFLTSTDTQYF.

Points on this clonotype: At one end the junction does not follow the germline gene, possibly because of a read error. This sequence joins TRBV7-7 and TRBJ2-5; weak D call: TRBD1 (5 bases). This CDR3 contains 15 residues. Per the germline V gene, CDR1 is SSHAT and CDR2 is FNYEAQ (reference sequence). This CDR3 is CASSSKSRQGETQYF. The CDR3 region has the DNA TGTGCTAGCAGCTCGAAGTCTCGTCAGGGAGAGACCCAGTACTTC.

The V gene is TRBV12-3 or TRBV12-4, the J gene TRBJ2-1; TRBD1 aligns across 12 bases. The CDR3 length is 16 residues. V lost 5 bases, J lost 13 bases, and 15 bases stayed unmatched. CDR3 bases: TGTGCCAGCAGTAAGCCACCGGGACAGGGGGCTTTCGGCCAGTTCTTC. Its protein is CASSKPPGQGAFGQFF.

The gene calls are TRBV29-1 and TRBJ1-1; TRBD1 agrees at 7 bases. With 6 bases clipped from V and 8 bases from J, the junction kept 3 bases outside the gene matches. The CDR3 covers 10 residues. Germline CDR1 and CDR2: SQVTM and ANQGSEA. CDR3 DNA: TGCAGCGTCGCGACAGGGGAAGCTTTCTTT. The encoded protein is CSVATGEAFF.

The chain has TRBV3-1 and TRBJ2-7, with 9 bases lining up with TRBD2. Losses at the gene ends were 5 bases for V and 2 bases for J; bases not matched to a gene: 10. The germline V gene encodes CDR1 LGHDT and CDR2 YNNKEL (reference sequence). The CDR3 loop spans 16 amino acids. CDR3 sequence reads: CASSAPGGGATYEQYF. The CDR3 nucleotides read TGTGCCAGCAGCGCCCCTGGCGGGGGGGCCACCTACGAGCAGTACTTC.

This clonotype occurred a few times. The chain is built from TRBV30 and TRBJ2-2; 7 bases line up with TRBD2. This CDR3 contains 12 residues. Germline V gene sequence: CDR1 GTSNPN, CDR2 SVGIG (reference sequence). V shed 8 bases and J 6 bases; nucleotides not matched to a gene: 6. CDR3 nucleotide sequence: TGTGCCGGTTCCCGGGGGGCCGGGGAGCTGTTTTTT. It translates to CAGSRGAGELFF.

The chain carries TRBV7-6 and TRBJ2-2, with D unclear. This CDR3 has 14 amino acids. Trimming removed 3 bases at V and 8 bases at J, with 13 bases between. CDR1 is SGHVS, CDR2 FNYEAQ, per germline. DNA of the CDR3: TGTGCCAGCAGCTTGGAGTTCGGCACAGGGGAGCTGTTTTTT. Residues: CASSLEFGTGELFF.

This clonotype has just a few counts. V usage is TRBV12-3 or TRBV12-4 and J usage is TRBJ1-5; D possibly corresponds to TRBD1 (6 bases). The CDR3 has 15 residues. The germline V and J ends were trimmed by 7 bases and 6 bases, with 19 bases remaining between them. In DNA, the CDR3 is TGTGCCAGCACCAGACAGGCTCTGGGGAGTCAGCCCCAGCATTTT. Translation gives CASTRQALGSQPQHF.

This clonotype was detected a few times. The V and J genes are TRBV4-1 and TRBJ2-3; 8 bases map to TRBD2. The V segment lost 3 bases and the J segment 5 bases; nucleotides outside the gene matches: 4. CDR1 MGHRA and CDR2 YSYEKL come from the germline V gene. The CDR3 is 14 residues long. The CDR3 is CASSHGLARDTQYF. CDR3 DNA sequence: TGCGCCAGCAGCCATGGACTAGCTCGAGATACGCAGTATTTT.

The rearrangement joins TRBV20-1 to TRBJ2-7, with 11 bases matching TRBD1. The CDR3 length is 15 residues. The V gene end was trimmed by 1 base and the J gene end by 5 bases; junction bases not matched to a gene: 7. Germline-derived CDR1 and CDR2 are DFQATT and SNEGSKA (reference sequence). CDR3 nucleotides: TGCAGTGCTAGAGCCCCCGGACAGGGGGCAAACGAGCAGTACGTC. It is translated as CSARAPGQGANEQYV.

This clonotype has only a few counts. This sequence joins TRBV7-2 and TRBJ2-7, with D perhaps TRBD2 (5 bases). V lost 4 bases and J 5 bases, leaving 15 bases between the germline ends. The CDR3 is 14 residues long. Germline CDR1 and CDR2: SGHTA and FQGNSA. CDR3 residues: CASSSESGFHEQYF. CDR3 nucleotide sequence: TGTGCCAGCAGCTCAGAATCGGGGTTCCACGAGCAGTACTTC. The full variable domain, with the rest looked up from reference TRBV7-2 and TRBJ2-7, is GAGVSQSPSNKVTEKGKDVELRCDPISGHTALYWYRQSLGQGLEFLIYFQGNSAPDKSGLPSDRFSAERTGGSVSTLTIQRTQQEDSAVYLCASSSESGFHEQYFGPGTRLTVT.

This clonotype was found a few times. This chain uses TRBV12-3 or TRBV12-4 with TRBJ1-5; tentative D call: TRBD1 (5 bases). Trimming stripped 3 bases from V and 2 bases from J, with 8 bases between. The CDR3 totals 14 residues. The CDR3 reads CASSLGPGNQPQHF. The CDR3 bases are TGTGCCAGCAGTTTGGGGCCAGGCAATCAGCCCCAGCATTTT.

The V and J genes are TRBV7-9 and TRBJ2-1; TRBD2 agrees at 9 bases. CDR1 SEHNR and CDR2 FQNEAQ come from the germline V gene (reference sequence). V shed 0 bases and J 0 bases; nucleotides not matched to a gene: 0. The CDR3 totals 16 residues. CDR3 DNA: TGTGCCAGCAGCTTAGCGGGACTAGCCTCCTACAATGAGCAGTTCTTC. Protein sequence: CASSLAGLASYNEQFF.

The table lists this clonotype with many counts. CDR3 sequence (DNA): TGTGCCAGCAGGCCTGCAGGTGGCACAGATACGCAGTATTTT. This codes for CASRPAGGTDTQYF. J is TRBJ2-3 and V is TRBV7-8; D unclear. In germline, CDR1 is SGHVS, CDR2 FQNEAQ. The CDR3 contains 14 residues. The V gene lost 6 bases and the J gene lost 1 base, with 11 bases spanning the gap.

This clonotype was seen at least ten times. CDR3 sequence (DNA): TGTGCCAGCAGCTTAGGGGAGGCGGGCGAGCAGTACTTC. It is translated as CASSLGEAGEQYF. V usage is TRBV4-2 and J usage is TRBJ2-7; a weak D match, TRBD2 (6 bases). This CDR3 contains 13 residues. Per the germline V gene, CDR1 is LGHNA and CDR2 is YNFKEQ. The ends were cut back, 5 bases at V and 6 bases at J, with 14 bases in the middle.

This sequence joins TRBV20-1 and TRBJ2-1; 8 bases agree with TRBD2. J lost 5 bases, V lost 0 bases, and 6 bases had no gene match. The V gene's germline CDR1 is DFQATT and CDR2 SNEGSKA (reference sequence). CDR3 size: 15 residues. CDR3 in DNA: TGCAGTGCTAGAGACGGGAGGGGGGGGAACAATGAGCAGTTCTTC. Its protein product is CSARDGRGGNNEQFF.

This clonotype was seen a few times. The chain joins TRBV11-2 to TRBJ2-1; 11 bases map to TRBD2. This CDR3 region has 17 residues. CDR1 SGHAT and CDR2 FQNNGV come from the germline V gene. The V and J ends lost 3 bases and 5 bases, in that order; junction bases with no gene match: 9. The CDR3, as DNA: TGTGCCAGCAGCTTTGTCACTAGCGGGGGTAGGGACAATGAGCAGTTCTTC. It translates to CASSFVTSGGRDNEQFF.

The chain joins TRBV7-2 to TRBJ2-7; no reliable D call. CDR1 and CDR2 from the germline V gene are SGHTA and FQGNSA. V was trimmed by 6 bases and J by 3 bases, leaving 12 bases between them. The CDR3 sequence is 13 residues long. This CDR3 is CASSSSFNYEQYF. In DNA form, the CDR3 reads TGTGCCAGCAGTTCCTCCTTTAACTACGAGCAGTACTTC.

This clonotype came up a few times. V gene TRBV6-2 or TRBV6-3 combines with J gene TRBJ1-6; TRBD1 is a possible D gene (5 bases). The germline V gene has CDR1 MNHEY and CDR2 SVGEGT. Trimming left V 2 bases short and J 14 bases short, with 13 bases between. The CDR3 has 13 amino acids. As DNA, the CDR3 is TGTGCCAGCAGTTACGAGGGGCCCACGGCCCTCCACTTT. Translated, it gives CASSYEGPTALHF.

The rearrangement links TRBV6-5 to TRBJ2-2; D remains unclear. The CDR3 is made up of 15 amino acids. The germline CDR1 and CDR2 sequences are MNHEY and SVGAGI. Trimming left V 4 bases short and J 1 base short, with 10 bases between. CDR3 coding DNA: TGTGCCAGCAGTTGGCCCAGTAAGAACACCGGGGAGCTGTTTTTT. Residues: CASSWPSKNTGELFF.

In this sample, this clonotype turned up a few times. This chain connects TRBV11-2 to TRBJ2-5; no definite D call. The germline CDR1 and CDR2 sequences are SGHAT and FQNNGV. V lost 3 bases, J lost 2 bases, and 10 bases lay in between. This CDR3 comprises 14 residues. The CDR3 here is CASSLGNGQETQYF. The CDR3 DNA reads TGTGCCAGCAGCTTGGGAAACGGGCAAGAGACCCAGTACTTC.